This T cell receptor (beta chain) is drawn from a study of blood T cell repertoires in COVID-19. Germline CDR1 SGHTA, CDR2 FQGNSA. The CDR3 extends over 13 amino acids. V was clipped by 6 bases and J by 5 bases, with 13 bases between them. Profiling relied on immunoSEQ multiplex PCR, and the TCRdb table lists in-frame clones only, not all of them. This table has some 70,000 clones, approximately 85% appearing once. Sequenced: peripheral blood. The clonotype was recovered from an older man with acute or convalescent COVID-19. The V gene is TRBV7-2, the J gene TRBJ1-2; possibly TRBD1 for D (5 bases). CDR3 loop: CASRAQDRYGYTF. CDR3 in DNA: TGTGCCAGCAGGGCACAGGATAGGTATGGCTACACCTTC.